The clone carrying this T cell receptor beta chain has only a few counts. The data originate from a study of T cells in Graves' hyperthyroidism and ophthalmopathy. The CDR3 has 14 residues. Trimming removed 3 bases at V and 7 bases at J, with 13 bases between. CDR1 ENHRY and CDR2 SYGVKD come from the germline V gene. The source material, RNA transcripts, was used to amplify TCR beta CDR3 regions. When the TCR CDR3 underwent first-round RT-PCR, the HTBI primer set was used. TCRdb itself ran the multiplex PCR reads through MiXCR, one entry per CDR3 protein. The sample has roughly 750,000 distinct CDR3 sequences, roughly 15% seen once. A lack of ophthalmopathy progression within 18 months defined stable Graves' hyperthyroidism. Clinical symptoms, serum thyroxine and TRAb, thyroid ultrasound and orbital computed tomography together formed the diagnostic basis.

The rearrangement joins TRBV10-3 to TRBJ2-4; weak D call: TRBD2 (5 bases). The sequence was collected from a man between 18 and 29 years old with Graves' hyperthyroidism. Sample: blood. CDR3: CAISDPIRGNIQYF. In nucleotides, the CDR3 is TGTGCCATCAGTGATCCGATCAGAGGGAACATTCAGTACTTC.